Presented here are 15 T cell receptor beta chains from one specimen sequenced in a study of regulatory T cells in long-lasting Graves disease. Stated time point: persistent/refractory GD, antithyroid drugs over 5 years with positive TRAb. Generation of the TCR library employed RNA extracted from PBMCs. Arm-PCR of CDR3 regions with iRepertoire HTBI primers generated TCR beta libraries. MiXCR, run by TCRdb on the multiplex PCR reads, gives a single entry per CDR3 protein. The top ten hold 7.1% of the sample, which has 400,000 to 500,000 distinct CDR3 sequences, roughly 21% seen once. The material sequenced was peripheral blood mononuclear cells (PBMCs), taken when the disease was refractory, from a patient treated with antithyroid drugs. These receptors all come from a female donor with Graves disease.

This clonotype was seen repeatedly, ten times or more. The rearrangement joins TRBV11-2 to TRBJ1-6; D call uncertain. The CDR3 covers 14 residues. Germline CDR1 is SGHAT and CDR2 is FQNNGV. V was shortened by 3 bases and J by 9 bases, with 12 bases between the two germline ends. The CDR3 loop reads CASSFVRDGSPLHF. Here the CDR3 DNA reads TGTGCCAGCAGCTTCGTGAGGGATGGTTCACCCCTCCACTTT.

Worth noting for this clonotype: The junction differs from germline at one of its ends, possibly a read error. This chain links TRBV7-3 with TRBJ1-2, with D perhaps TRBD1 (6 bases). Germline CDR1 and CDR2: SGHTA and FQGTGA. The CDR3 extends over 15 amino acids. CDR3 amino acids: CASSGPGGQFYGHTF. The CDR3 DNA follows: TGTGCCAGCAGCGGTCCCGGAGGACAGTTCTATGGCCACACCTTC.

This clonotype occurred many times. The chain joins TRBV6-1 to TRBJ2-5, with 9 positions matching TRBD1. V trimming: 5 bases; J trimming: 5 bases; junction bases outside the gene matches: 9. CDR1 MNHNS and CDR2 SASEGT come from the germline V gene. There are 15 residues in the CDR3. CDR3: CASSKRTGAVETQYF. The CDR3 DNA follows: TGTGCCAGCAGTAAAAGGACAGGGGCAGTTGAGACCCAGTACTTC.

CDR3 sequence (DNA): TGTGCCAGCAGCTTAGAGGCAGGGCCCGACACCGGGGAGCTGTTTTTT. Protein sequence: CASSLEAGPDTGELFF. This sequence joins TRBV7-2 and TRBJ2-2, with D perhaps matching TRBD1 (5 bases). Germline V CDR1 and CDR2: SGHTA, FQGNSA. V shed 1 base and J shed 3 bases, with 12 bases lying between them. CDR3 length: 16 residues.

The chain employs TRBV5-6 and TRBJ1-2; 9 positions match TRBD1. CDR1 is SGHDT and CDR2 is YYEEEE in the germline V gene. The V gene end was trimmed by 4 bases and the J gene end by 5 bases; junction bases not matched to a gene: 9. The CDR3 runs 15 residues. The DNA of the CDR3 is TGTGCCAGCAGCCAAGTCCGGGACAGGGCTTATGGCTACACCTTC. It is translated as CASSQVRDRAYGYTF.

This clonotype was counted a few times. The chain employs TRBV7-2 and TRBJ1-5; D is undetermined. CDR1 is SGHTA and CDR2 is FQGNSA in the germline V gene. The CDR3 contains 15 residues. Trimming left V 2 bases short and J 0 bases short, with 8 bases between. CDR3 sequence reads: CASSLSIYSNQPQHF. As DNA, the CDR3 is TGTGCCAGCAGCTTAAGTATCTATAGCAATCAGCCCCAGCATTTT.

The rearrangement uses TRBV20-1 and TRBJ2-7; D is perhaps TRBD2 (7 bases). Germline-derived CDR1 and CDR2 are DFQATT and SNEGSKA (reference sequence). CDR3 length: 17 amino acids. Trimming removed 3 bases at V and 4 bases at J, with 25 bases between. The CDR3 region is CSARGPRGAGVRYEQYF. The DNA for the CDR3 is TGCAGTGCTAGGGGGCCCAGGGGTGCGGGGGTGAGGTACGAGCAGTACTTC.

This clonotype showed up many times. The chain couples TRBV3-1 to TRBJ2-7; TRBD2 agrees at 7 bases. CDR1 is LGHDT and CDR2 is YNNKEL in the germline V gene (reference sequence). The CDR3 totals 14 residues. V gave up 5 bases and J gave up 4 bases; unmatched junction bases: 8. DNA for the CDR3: TGTGCCAGCAGCTCCAGGGCGGGGGTGTACGAGCAGTACTTC. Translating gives CASSSRAGVYEQYF.

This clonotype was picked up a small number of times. The CDR3 reads CASSGAPTEAFF. As DNA, the CDR3 is TGTGCCAGCAGTGGGGCGCCCACTGAAGCTTTCTTT. The genes are TRBV6-1 and TRBJ1-1; D unclear. Per germline, CDR1 MNHNS and CDR2 SASEGT. This CDR3 region has 12 residues. V lost 4 bases and J 4 bases, leaving 7 bases between the germline ends.

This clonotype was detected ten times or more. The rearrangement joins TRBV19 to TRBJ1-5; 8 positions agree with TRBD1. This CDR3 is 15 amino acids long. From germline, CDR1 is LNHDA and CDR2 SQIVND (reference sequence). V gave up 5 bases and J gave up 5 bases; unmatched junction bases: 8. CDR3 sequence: CASSPQTGVDQPQHF. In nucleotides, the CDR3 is TGTGCCAGTAGTCCTCAGACAGGGGTGGATCAGCCCCAGCATTTT.

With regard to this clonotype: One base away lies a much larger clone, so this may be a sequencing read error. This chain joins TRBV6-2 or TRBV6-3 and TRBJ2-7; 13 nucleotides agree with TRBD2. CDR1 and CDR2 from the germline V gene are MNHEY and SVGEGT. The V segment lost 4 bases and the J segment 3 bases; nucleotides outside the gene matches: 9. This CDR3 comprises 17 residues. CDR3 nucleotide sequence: TGTGCCAGCAGTTGCACCTGGACTAGCGGGAGCAACTACGAGCAGTACTTC. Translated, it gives CASSCTWTSGSNYEQYF.

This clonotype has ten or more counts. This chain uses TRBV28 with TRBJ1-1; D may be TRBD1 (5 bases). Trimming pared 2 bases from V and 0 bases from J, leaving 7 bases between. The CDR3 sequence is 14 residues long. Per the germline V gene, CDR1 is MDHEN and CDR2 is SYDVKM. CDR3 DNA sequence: TGTGCCAGCAGTTTACCGGGGCTGAACACTGAAGCTTTCTTT. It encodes CASSLPGLNTEAFF.

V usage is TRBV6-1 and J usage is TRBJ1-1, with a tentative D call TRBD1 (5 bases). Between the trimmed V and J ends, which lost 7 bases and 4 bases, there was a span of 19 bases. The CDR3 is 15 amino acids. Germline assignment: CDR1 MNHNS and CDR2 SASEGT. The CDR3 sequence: CASNEIRRGTTEAFF. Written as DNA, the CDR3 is TGTGCCAGCAATGAGATAAGAAGAGGGACCACTGAAGCTTTCTTT.

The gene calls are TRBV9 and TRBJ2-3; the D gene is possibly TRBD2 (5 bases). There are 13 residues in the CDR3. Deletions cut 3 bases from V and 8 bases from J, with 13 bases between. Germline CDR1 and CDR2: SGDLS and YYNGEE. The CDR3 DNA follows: TGTGCCAGCAGCGGCCGTTCCGGAGGTACGCAGTATTTT. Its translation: CASSGRSGGTQYF.

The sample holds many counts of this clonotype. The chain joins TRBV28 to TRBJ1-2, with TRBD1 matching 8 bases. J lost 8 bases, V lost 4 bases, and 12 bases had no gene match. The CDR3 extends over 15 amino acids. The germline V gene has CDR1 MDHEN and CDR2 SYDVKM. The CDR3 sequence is CASSSIDRGAGGYTF. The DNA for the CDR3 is TGTGCCAGCAGTTCAATCGACAGGGGAGCGGGAGGCTACACCTTC.